This T cell receptor (beta chain) was retrieved from a study of cytomegalovirus exposure and HLA in healthy donors (dated by TCRdb to the late 2010s). At the level of the whole study: An earlier analysis of 587 of the donors reported roughly 300 Gb of sequence data and about 100 million unique TCR beta sequences from about 179 million T cells. Among some 400 genotyped donors of the cohort, an average of around 250,000 unique TCR beta nucleotide sequences was sequenced per donor, of which 15% to 20% were non-productive. To predict cytomegalovirus infection status, the study combined high-throughput TCR immunosequencing, statistical association of individual TCRs with disease status, and machine learning. Of the roughly 410 genotyped donors, 65% to 90% were placed in the genetic ancestry cluster associated with self-reported Caucasian donors. Roughly 320 gigabases of sequencing data and roughly 81 million unique TCR sequences made up an early release that covered 500 to 650 HLA-typed donors. Donor age, sex, ethnicity and CMV serostatus were compiled alongside the repertoire data. Typing coverage differed by locus: A, B, C, DRB1 and DQB1 were typed in about 629-640 donors, DQA1 in about 500, DPA1 in over 600, and DPB1 in 450 to 490. In an earlier analysis of several hundred of the donors, high-throughput TCR beta sequencing was used to judge whether each TCR beta V gene segment behaved as functional or pseudogenic. All discovery cohort repertoires had been generated using a single sequencing platform. In a later analysis, previously published TCR beta repertoires from 666 donors were re-analyzed and high-resolution HLA genotyping was added so that TCR occurrence patterns could be studied. Because of strong linkage in the cohort, roughly five DR-DQ haplotypes were treated as single units for association and clustering. In the later analysis, no new phenotypic data were used to find candidate immune exposures; instead, reliance was placed on TCR beta sequences and their occurrence across donors. Using immunosequencing, the study profiled T cell repertoires from about 620 subjects and related those repertoires to cytomegalovirus serostatus. Along with the approximately 620-subject first cohort, a separate validation cohort of approximately 110 different subjects was used. The aim of the study was to test whether cataloging public T cell receptors could identify signatures of past pathogen exposure. A later genetic analysis used genome-wide SNP genotypes for about 65% of the 666 donors, treating that subset as a discovery cohort. Class I and class II HLA loci were covered by the typing at four-digit resolution. Study-wide findings and limitations: The earlier analysis of around 600 of the donors excluded roughly 17 rarely observed V segments, including chromosome 9 orphons, because counts were too low. A later analysis associated roughly 17,000 TCR beta sequences with specific HLA alleles at a false discovery rate of 0.05. In a later analysis, TCR association rates were found to vary across HLA loci, with the most associated TCRs seen for DRB1 alleles and the fewest for HLA-C alleles. A few of the identified cytomegalovirus-associated TCR beta chains were confirmed in vitro to be specific for cytomegalovirus antigens. Some IMGT-functional V segments, including TRBV6-2 and TRBV6-3, could not be told apart with the 87-base-pair reads, so those segments were excluded. CMV serostatus was the only immune exposure information available for the cohort. In both the original and validation cohorts, the classifier was reported to diagnose cytomegalovirus status with high specificity and sensitivity. In a later analysis, several top co-occurrence clusters were reported to appear linked to parvovirus B19, influenza, CMV and Epstein-Barr virus. A further reported finding was that TCR beta sequences accurately predicted the HLA-A and HLA-B alleles for most subjects in the first cohort. The study listed approximately 150 TCR beta chains as associated with cytomegalovirus. Broadly in line with IMGT annotations, most TCR beta V segments showed up in productive rearrangements about 87% or about 30% of the time in an earlier analysis of 450 to 600 of the donors. In this cohort, only TCR beta chains were sequenced, and detectable features were limited by the absence of alpha or paired-chain data. Because HLA typing was missing for some donors at each locus, association tests included only the typed subset. Presence/absence analyses assumed roughly uniform sequencing depth across donors, an assumption that may not hold. Assigning TCR associations to individual alleles was difficult when HLA alleles, especially DR and DQ, strongly co-occurred. Most TCR sequences were observed very rarely across donors, whereas some public TCRs were present in many individuals. Compared with equally common non-associated chains, HLA-associated TCR beta chains in a later analysis were more clonally expanded and had lower generation probabilities. V-gene and J-gene trimming of TCR beta chains was associated with a missense DCLRE1C variant in a later genetic analysis, and the association was replicated in an independent cohort. According to a later genetic analysis, donors in an Asian-associated ancestry cluster had fewer N-insertions in productive TCRs than the approximately 630-donor mean. Correlated functional status among segregating V segments might reflect linkage disequilibrium, but an unknown experimental factor could not be ruled out. According to the authors, the approach could potentially be generalized to other disease states and immunological phenotypes. According to a later analysis, most CMV-associated TCR beta chains appeared to be HLA-restricted, and the HLA associations seemed to be driven largely by CMV exposure. A group of highly shared sequence variants was considered likely to be a technical artifact of the sequencing pipeline.

The library was produced with the immunoSEQ multiplex PCR assay. The multiplex PCR relied on a mix of 60 forward primers for TCR Vbeta segments and 13 reverse primers for TCR Jbeta segments. The CDR3 region of rearranged TCR beta genes was amplified from genomic DNA with a multiplex PCR assay. Amplified TCR beta libraries were sequenced as 87-base-pair reads on the Illumina HiSeq System. Regarding the original processing steps: Across the 670 or so repertoires, a later analysis counted 80 million or so unique TCR beta chains, 9 million to 14 million of which were shared by at least two donors. A nearest-neighbor algorithm error-corrected the raw reads and collapsed the reads into unique sequences, merging closely related sequences to remove PCR and sequencing errors. To assign V, D and J gene segments, CDR3 sequences were aligned to IMGT reference sequences. Each retained sequence needed at least a six-nucleotide match to both a V gene segment and a J gene segment. A rearrangement counted as productive if the CDR3 had no stop codons and remained in frame with V and J, and every other rearrangement counted as non-productive. Following IMGT convention, CDR3 was defined as the stretch from the second conserved V-encoded cysteine up to the conserved J-encoded phenylalanine. The earlier analysis of about 590 of the donors excluded sequences that lacked an unambiguous match to a single V gene segment. In an earlier analysis of more than 500 of the donors, a V segment was called functional when productive rearrangements were above 56.7%, and segregating when the standard deviation between donors exceeded 5%. To diagnose cytomegalovirus status from the catalog of TCR beta chain sequences, a statistical classification framework was built. In a later analysis, V and J genes were assigned by comparing TCR nucleotide sequences against IMGT/GENE-DB human TR gene sequences. In a later analysis, CDR3 sequences and most-parsimonious VDJ recombination scenarios were assigned using the TCRdist pipeline. In a later analysis, each TCR beta chain was defined by its CDR3 amino acid sequence together with its V-gene family, and reads without a unique V-gene family were excluded. In a later analysis, around 650 highly shared, low-generation-probability nucleotide sequences were removed to address suspected cross-contamination and a sequencing artifact. In a later analysis, a clonal expansion index for each public chain was calculated from normalized within-repertoire ranks of inferred template counts. A later analysis computed generation probabilities with a VDJ recombination model fitted to out-of-frame rearrangements, and checked the results against IGoR. In a later analysis, TCR-TCR, TCR-HLA and TCR-CMV co-occurrence was scored with hypergeometric tests, and a repertoire-size bias correction was applied to TCR pairs. In a later analysis, false discovery rates were estimated by permuting HLA or CMV assignments 20 times. In a later analysis, co-occurring TCRs were grouped with DBSCAN, and TCRdist sequence similarity was added when clustering was performed within HLA-allele-positive subsets. Repertoires with fewer than 30,000 or more than 120,000 public chains, plus five repertoires with anomalous nucleotide sharing, were excluded from co-occurrence clustering. The immuneACCESS repertoire file appears here via TCRdb, limited to in-frame rearrangements. These files lack a portion of the clones; in checked studies, under half of the deficit traces to unresolved V genes, and the cause of the others is not known. From that table come the V and J calls and clone size; the DNA was used to work out D and trimming. This sample is represented by roughly 150,000 clones; approximately 80% of them were singletons. The ten largest clones represent approximately 1.3% of the sample.

The cohort comprised 670 or so healthy bone marrow donors. At the time of sampling, all cohort members were nominally healthy, though unrecorded immune exposures were likely present. The donor tested CMV seronegative and was one of the 352 seronegative cohort members. Each donor provided a peripheral blood sample, and peripheral blood mononuclear cells were used for TCR beta sequencing. Genomic DNA was extracted from the blood cell samples with the Qiagen DNeasy Blood Extraction Kit. With respect to this clone: The antigen it binds to is not known. No base qualities exist here, and no much larger clone lies one base off it.

The CDR3 has 13 amino acids, counting the end cysteine and phenylalanine. Of all the DNA, just the CDR3 is kept, 39 bases in frame from base 1. V was cut back by 2 bases and J by 1 base, leaving a gap of 5 bases between them. Sequences MNHEY (CDR1) and SVGAGI (CDR2) are obtained from the germline V gene. Recombination connected TRBV6-5 to TRBJ1-2, and TRBD1 may be the D gene, going by 5 matching bases. This clonotype originated in a boy aged 2 to 10 in good health and CMV-seronegative. The sample comprised PBMCs. The nucleotides read TGTGCCAGCAGTTACGACAGTAACTATGGCTACACCTTC. This translates into CASSYDSNYGYTF.